The 18 T cell receptor beta chains given below trace back to one sample, sequenced in a study of blood T cell repertoires in COVID-19. Data came from immunoSEQ multiplex PCR; TCRdb stores just in-frame clones and leaves some out. The sample shows roughly 150,000 clones, approximately 78% of them seen only once. The sample comprised peripheral blood. The receptors originated from a woman at least 80 years old with acute or convalescent COVID-19.

The chain employs TRBV5-5 and TRBJ1-3; 7 bases line up with TRBD1. Germline V gene sequence: CDR1 SGHKS, CDR2 YYEKEE (reference sequence). There are 16 residues in the CDR3. J gave up 0 bases and V 3 bases, and 6 bases lay outside the gene matches. Written as DNA, the CDR3 is TGTGCCAGCAGCTGGCAACAGGGGCTCTCTGGAAACACCATATATTTT. Residues: CASSWQQGLSGNTIYF.

The table lists this clone with a few counts. The chain employs TRBV10-3 and TRBJ1-6; D may be TRBD1 (6 bases). V lost 10 bases, J lost 7 bases, and 11 bases lay in between. The V gene's germline CDR1 is ENHRY and CDR2 SYGVKD. The CDR3 covers 12 residues. This CDR3 is CATRGGNSPLHF. The CDR3 DNA follows: TGTGCCACCAGGGGAGGGAATTCACCCCTCCACTTT.

The chain is built from TRBV2 and TRBJ2-7; possibly TRBD1 for D (5 bases). The CDR3 consists of 13 residues. CDR1 and CDR2 from the germline V gene are SNHLY and FYNNEI. Between the trimmed V and J ends, which lost 7 bases and 2 bases, there was a span of 12 bases. CDR3 in amino acids: CASTSRDPYEQYF. CDR3 in DNA: TGTGCCAGCACGAGCAGGGATCCCTACGAGCAGTACTTC. The variable domain in full, with the rest retrieved from reference TRBV2 and TRBJ2-7, is EPEVTQTPSHQVTQMGQEVILRCVPISNHLYFYWYRQILGQKVEFLVSFYNNEISEKSEIFDDQFSVERPDGSNFTLKIRSTKLEDSAMYFCASTSRDPYEQYFGPGTRLTVT.

V is TRBV6-5 and J is TRBJ1-1; TRBD1 agrees at 7 bases. V was clipped by 4 bases and J by 4 bases; unmatched bases: 9. The V gene's germline CDR1 is MNHEY and CDR2 SVGAGI. This CDR3 is 15 amino acids long. CDR3 sequence reads: CASSSKTGAVTEAFF. DNA of the CDR3: TGTGCCAGCAGTTCGAAAACAGGGGCGGTCACTGAAGCTTTCTTT.

This chain joins TRBV2 and TRBJ2-2; D is unclear. This CDR3 comprises 14 residues. V was trimmed by 7 bases and J by 0 bases, leaving 9 bases between them. Germline V lookup: CDR1 SNHLY, CDR2 FYNNEI. Here the CDR3 DNA reads TGTGCCAGCATTGCAGATTCGAACACCGGGGAGCTGTTTTTT. Amino acid sequence: CASIADSNTGELFF.

This rearrangement joins TRBV5-5 to TRBJ2-7; D not certain. Germline V gene sequence: CDR1 SGHKS, CDR2 YYEKEE (reference sequence). V was shortened by 0 bases and J by 4 bases, with 8 bases between the two germline ends. The CDR3 spans 13 residues. CDR3 DNA sequence: TGTGCCAGCAGCTTGGGAAGGAGTTACGAGCAGTACTTC. Protein product: CASSLGRSYEQYF. Drawing the rest from reference TRBV5-5 and TRBJ2-7, the complete variable domain is DAGVTQSPTHLIKTRGQQVTLRCSPISGHKSVSWYQQVLGQGPQFIFQYYEKEERGRGNFPDRFSARQFPNYSSELNVNALLLGDSALYLCASSLGRSYEQYFGPGTRLTVT.

V is TRBV28 and J is TRBJ2-7; a possible D gene is TRBD2 (6 bases). Germline CDR1 reads MDHEN; CDR2 reads SYDVKM. V was pared by 8 bases and J by 1 base, with 15 bases between. The CDR3 covers 14 residues. CDR3 amino acids: CASLPWGLSYEQYF. The CDR3 coding sequence is TGTGCCAGCCTTCCCTGGGGACTTTCCTACGAGCAGTACTTC.

To note about this clone: The same CDR3 arises from other DNA sequences in this sample as well. The rearrangement links TRBV24-1 to TRBJ2-5; the D is unclear. Trimming stripped 9 bases from V and 5 bases from J, with 12 bases between. CDR1 is KGHDR, CDR2 SFDVKD, per germline. This CDR3 has 12 residues. The CDR3 nucleotides read TGTGCCACCTCCGGGTACGGGGAGACCCAGTACTTC. Its translation: CATSGYGETQYF.

The chain is built from TRBV19 and TRBJ1-2; 8 bases map to TRBD1. Germline V gene data show CDR1 as LNHDA and CDR2 as SQIVND (reference sequence). V trimming: 0 bases; J trimming: 2 bases; junction bases outside the gene matches: 5. The CDR3 spans 16 residues. For the CDR3, the DNA is TGTGCCAGTAGTATAGATGAGGGACAGGTCAACTATGGCTACACCTTC. Its protein is CASSIDEGQVNYGYTF.

The chain recombines TRBV28 with TRBJ1-1, with 7 bases matching TRBD1. J lost 6 bases, V lost 3 bases, and 7 bases had no gene match. CDR1 and CDR2 from the germline V gene are MDHEN and SYDVKM. The CDR3 totals 14 residues. The DNA of the CDR3 is TGTGCCAGCAGTTTGCAGGGGGGTTCGTCTGAAGCTTTCTTT. The encoded protein is CASSLQGGSSEAFF.

This clone was counted only a few times. This chain uses TRBV19 with TRBJ2-7; 8 bases fit TRBD2. The CDR3 loop spans 15 amino acids. Germline CDR1 is LNHDA and CDR2 is SQIVND (reference sequence). V lost 5 bases and J lost 2; bases outside the gene matches: 8. The CDR3 loop reads CASSPRGGTPYEQYF. Here the CDR3 DNA reads TGTGCCAGTAGTCCCCGGGGGGGGACCCCCTACGAGCAGTACTTC.

This chain links TRBV11-2 with TRBJ2-1; TRBD2 matches 12 bases. The CDR3 contains 16 residues. Germline V gene sequence: CDR1 SGHAT, CDR2 FQNNGV. The V gene end was trimmed by 5 bases and the J gene end by 4 bases; junction bases not matched to a gene: 6. CDR3 sequence reads: CASSPLTSGGYNEQFF. CDR3 nucleotides: TGTGCCAGCAGCCCCCTGACTAGCGGGGGATACAATGAGCAGTTCTTC.

V gene TRBV11-3 combines with J gene TRBJ2-1, with D perhaps matching TRBD2 (5 bases). The CDR3 covers 13 residues. From germline, CDR1 is SGHNT and CDR2 YENEEA. V was cut by 1 base and J by 4 bases, with 5 bases left in between. CDR3 bases: TGTGCCAGCAGCTTAGGGAGGTACAATGAGCAGTTCTTC. It specifies CASSLGRYNEQFF.

J is TRBJ1-1 and V is TRBV28; a possible D gene is TRBD1 (6 bases). The CDR3 has 11 residues. The germline gives CDR1 MDHEN, CDR2 SYDVKM. Trimming removed 2 bases at V and 10 bases at J, with 8 bases between. Written as DNA, the CDR3 is TGTGCCAGCAGTTTACAGGGGCGAGCTTTCTTT. It yields the protein CASSLQGRAFF.

The chain joins TRBV7-3 to TRBJ2-7; tentatively, D is TRBD2 (5 bases). The CDR3 totals 14 residues. Trimming took off 1 base at V and 4 bases at J, with 11 bases between the two ends. Germline CDR1 reads SGHTA; CDR2 reads FQGTGA. Written as DNA, the CDR3 is TGTGCCAGCAGCTTAAACCCCGGGGATTACGAGCAGTACTTC. The encoded protein is CASSLNPGDYEQYF.

This clone has only one observation. The chain couples TRBV24-1 to TRBJ1-2; 7 nucleotides line up with TRBD1. Germline V CDR1 and CDR2: KGHDR, SFDVKD. Germline trimming cut 9 bases from V and 2 bases from J; bases unmatched to any gene: 2. The CDR3 contains 12 residues. The CDR3 reads CATEDRNYGYTF. CDR3 nucleotide sequence: TGTGCCACCGAGGACAGGAACTATGGCTACACCTTC.

The chain links TRBV19 to TRBJ1-2; D is undetermined. This CDR3 region has 15 residues. V lost 5 bases to trimming and J lost 2 bases, with 15 bases between them. Germline-derived CDR1 and CDR2 are LNHDA and SQIVND (reference sequence). For the CDR3, the DNA is TGTGCCAGTAGTGCAACACCCGGGTGGAACTATGGCTACACCTTC. It yields the protein CASSATPGWNYGYTF.

This sequence joins TRBV5-1 and TRBJ2-1; TRBD2 might be the D (7 bases). Germline values: CDR1 SGHRS, CDR2 YFSETQ. Trimming took off 4 bases at V and 8 bases at J, with 22 bases between the two ends. The CDR3 totals 16 residues. The CDR3, as DNA: TGCGCCAGCAGCCCCGGAGGGGGGGGCCTTTGGTATGAGCAGTTCTTC. Amino acid sequence: CASSPGGGGLWYEQFF.